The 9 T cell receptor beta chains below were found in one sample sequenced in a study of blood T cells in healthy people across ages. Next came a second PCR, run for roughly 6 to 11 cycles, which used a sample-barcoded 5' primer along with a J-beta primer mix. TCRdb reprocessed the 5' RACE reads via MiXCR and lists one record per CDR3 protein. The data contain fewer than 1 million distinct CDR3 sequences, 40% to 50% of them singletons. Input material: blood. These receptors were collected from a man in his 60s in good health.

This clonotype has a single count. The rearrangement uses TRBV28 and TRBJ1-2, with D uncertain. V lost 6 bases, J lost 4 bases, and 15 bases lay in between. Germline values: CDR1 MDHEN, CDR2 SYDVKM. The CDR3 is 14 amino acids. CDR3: CASRTLTMSYGYTF. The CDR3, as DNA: TGTGCCAGCAGAACCCTCACGATGTCCTATGGCTACACCTTC.

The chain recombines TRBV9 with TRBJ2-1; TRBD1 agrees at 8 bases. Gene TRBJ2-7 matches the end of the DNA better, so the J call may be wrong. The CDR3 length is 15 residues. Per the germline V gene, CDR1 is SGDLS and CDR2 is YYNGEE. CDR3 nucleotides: TGTGCCAGCAGCGAGGGGGGACAGGAATACAATGAGCAGTACTTC. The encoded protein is CASSEGGQEYNEQYF.

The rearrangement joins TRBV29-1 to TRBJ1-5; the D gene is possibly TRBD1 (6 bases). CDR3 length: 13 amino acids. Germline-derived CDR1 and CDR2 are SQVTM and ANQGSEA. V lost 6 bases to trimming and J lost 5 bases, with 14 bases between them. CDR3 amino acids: CSVSSGGDQPQHF. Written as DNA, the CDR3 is TGCAGCGTCTCCTCCGGGGGCGATCAGCCCCAGCATTTT.

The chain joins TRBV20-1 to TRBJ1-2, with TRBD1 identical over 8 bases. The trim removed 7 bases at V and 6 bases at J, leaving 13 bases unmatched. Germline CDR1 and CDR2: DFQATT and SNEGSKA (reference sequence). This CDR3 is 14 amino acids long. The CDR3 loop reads CSVPQGGAQNGYTF. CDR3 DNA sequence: TGCAGTGTCCCACAGGGGGGGGCGCAGAATGGCTACACCTTC.

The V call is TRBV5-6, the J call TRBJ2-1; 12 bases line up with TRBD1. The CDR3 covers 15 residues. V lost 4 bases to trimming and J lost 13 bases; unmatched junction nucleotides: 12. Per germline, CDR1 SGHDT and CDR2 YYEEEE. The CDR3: CASSGDRGREKSQFF. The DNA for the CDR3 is TGTGCCAGCAGCGGGGACAGGGGGCGGGAGAAGTCCCAGTTCTTC. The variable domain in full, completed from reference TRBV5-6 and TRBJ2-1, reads DAGVTQSPTHLIKTRGQQVTLRCSPKSGHDTVSWYQQALGQGPQFIFQYYEEEERQRGNFPDRFSGHQFPNYSSELNVNALLLGDSALYLCASSGDRGREKSQFFGPGTRLTVL.

CDR3 nucleotide sequence: TGTGCCAGCAGATCACCGGGGGGGAAAATCGATGAGCAGTTCTTC. It yields the protein CASRSPGGKIDEQFF. The J gene is TRBJ2-1, the V gene TRBV7-2; TRBD2 agrees at 8 bases. The CDR3 runs to 15 residues. Trimming took 6 bases from V and 8 from J; bases not matched to a gene: 12. The V gene's germline CDR1 is SGHTA and CDR2 FQGNSA.

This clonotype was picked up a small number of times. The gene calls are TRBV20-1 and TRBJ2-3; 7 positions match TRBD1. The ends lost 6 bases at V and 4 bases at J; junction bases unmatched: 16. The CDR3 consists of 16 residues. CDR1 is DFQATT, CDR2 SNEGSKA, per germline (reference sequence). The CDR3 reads CSAAGTALKDSDTQYF. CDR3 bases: TGCAGTGCCGCCGGGACAGCCTTAAAGGATTCAGATACGCAGTATTTT.

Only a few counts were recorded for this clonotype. Here the CDR3 reads CSARGLLQETQYF. The CDR3 DNA is TGCAGTGCCCGGGGACTACTACAAGAGACCCAGTACTTC. The gene calls are TRBV20-1 and TRBJ2-5; 7 nucleotides line up with TRBD2. Trimming removed 6 bases from V and 2 bases from J; junction bases left unmatched: 6. Germline V gives CDR1 DFQATT, CDR2 SNEGSKA (reference sequence). This CDR3 region has 13 residues.

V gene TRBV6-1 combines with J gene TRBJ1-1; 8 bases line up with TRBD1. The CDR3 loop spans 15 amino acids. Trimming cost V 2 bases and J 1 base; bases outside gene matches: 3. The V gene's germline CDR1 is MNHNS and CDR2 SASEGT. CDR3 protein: CASSERQGQNTEAFF. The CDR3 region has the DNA TGTGCCAGCAGTGAAAGACAGGGGCAGAACACTGAAGCTTTCTTT.